The source of this TCR beta chain is a study of response to subunit inactivated influenza vaccine. TCRdb reprocessed the RT-PCR reads via MiXCR and lists one record per CDR3 protein. Here the sample spans about 520,000 distinct CDR3 sequences, around 7.9% being singletons. V was clipped by 2 bases and J by 0 bases; unmatched bases: 0. The CDR3 loop spans 14 amino acids. The germline V gene has CDR1 LGHNT and CDR2 FRNRAP. This TCR derives from a man between 50 and 70 years old who received an inactivated influenza vaccine. Sequencing used PBMCs from blood, obtained about 23 months after vaccination. The chain recombines TRBV12-5 with TRBJ2-5; 7 nucleotides line up with TRBD1. The CDR3 loop reads CASGLRGHQETQYF. The CDR3 DNA reads as TGTGCTAGTGGTTTGAGGGGGCACCAAGAGACCCAGTACTTC.